Following are 7 T cell receptor beta chains from one sample sequenced in a study of CD8+ T cells in alopecia areata. As the sequencing template, cDNA was produced by extracting RNA and reverse transcribing it. Assay used: immunoSEQ multiplex PCR; TCRdb lists only in-frame clones, some missing. Of around 290,000 clones in the sample, 58% were seen once. Treatment in this sample: oral pan-JAK inhibitor, 5-10 mg twice daily. The sequenced sample was CD4+ T cells sorted from blood, obtained at week 24, from a patient treated with tofacitinib. The receptor source for this set is a human donor with alopecia areata.

This chain joins TRBV27 and TRBJ2-7, with 7 bases aligning to TRBD1. The CDR3 is 13 residues long. After removal of 8 bases from V and 0 bases from J, the junction contained 4 bases not matched to a gene. Germline CDR1 is MNHEY and CDR2 is SMNVEV (reference sequence). The CDR3 DNA reads TGTGCCAGCGGGACAGCGAGCTCCTACGAGCAGTACTTC. Translated: CASGTASSYEQYF.

The CDR3: CSARSLGEQYF. The CDR3 DNA reads as TGCAGTGCTAGGTCGTTGGGGGAGCAGTACTTC. The chain links TRBV20-1 to TRBJ2-7, with D uncertain. With 3 bases removed from V and 7 bases from J, the gap between germline ends came to 10 bases. The CDR3 has 11 amino acids. Germline assignment: CDR1 DFQATT and CDR2 SNEGSKA (reference sequence).

This clone was recorded a few times. The chain is built from TRBV10-3 and TRBJ2-7; a weak D match, TRBD1 (6 bases). The germline CDR1 and CDR2 sequences are ENHRY and SYGVKD. Trimming left V 2 bases short and J 1 base short, with 6 bases between. This CDR3 spans 13 amino acids. The CDR3 loop reads CAISEGQSYEQYF. The CDR3 DNA sequence: TGTGCCATCAGTGAGGGACAGTCCTACGAGCAGTACTTC.

This chain connects TRBV25-1 to TRBJ1-6; D call uncertain. The V gene's germline CDR1 is MGHDK and CDR2 SYGVNS. The CDR3 contains 12 residues. Deletions cut 7 bases from V and 11 bases from J, with 12 bases between. Here the CDR3 reads CASTRAWAPLHF. The CDR3 DNA reads TGTGCCAGCACCCGGGCCTGGGCACCCCTCCACTTT.

The chain has TRBV29-1 and TRBJ2-7; D is possibly TRBD1 (6 bases). Germline V gives CDR1 SQVTM, CDR2 ANQGSEA. V shed 4 bases and J shed 2 bases, with 15 bases lying between them. The CDR3 has 14 residues. The CDR3 DNA sequence: TGCAGCGTTGGGACAGATGGACCTACCTACGAGCAGTACTTC. This codes for CSVGTDGPTYEQYF.

V usage is TRBV15 and J usage is TRBJ2-5, with D uncertain. Deletions cut 5 bases from V and 1 base from J, with 2 bases between. The CDR3 extends over 11 amino acids. Germline loops: CDR1 LNHNV, CDR2 YYDKDF (reference sequence). CDR3 loop: CATSGQETQYF. The DNA of the CDR3 is TGTGCCACCAGCGGCCAAGAGACCCAGTACTTC.

This chain joins TRBV7-2 and TRBJ2-7; D may be TRBD1 (6 bases). The CDR3 length is 13 residues. Per germline, CDR1 SGHTA and CDR2 FQGNSA. With 6 bases removed from V and 5 bases from J, the gap between germline ends came to 14 bases. The CDR3 region has the DNA TGTGCCAGCAGGAAGGGGGTAACCAACGAGCAGTACTTC. Translation: CASRKGVTNEQYF. Full variable domain (rest looked up from reference TRBV7-2 and TRBJ2-7): GAGVSQSPSNKVTEKGKDVELRCDPISGHTALYWYRQSLGQGLEFLIYFQGNSAPDKSGLPSDRFSAERTGGSVSTLTIQRTQQEDSAVYLCASRKGVTNEQYFGPGTRLTVT.